This TCR beta chain originates from a study of T cells in Graves' hyperthyroidism and ophthalmopathy (dated by TCRdb to the late 2010s). Study-wide context: Peripheral blood samples were taken at the time of initial diagnosis, prior to any treatment. Prospective prediction of ophthalmopathy was tested in an independent validation cohort of 18 to 20 hyperthyroidism patients and 15 to 17 patients who later progressed to ophthalmopathy. The roughly 94 discovery patients were randomly divided into training and test sets at a 7:3 ratio. Thyroid tissue and blood T-cell repertoires from six Graves' hyperthyroidism patients were also compared in the study. To identify TCR V-J signatures that set the groups apart, the researchers used a discovery cohort of 100 patients, made up of about 44 with Graves' ophthalmopathy and about 60 with stable Graves' hyperthyroidism. After sampling, hyperthyroidism patients received methimazole starting at 30 mg daily, and ophthalmopathy patients received high-dose intravenous methylprednisolone. The paper describes TCR Vbeta CDR3 sequencing of some 130 peripheral blood samples, made up of 40 to 45 ophthalmopathy patients, around 78 hyperthyroidism patients and some 17 progressor patients.

Hyperthyroidism patients were aged 18 to 65 years and newly diagnosed, with disease duration of less than 2 months. Patients with uncontrolled infections, other autoimmune diseases, pregnancy or lactation were excluded. Diagnoses were based on clinical symptoms, serum thyroxine and TRAb, thyroid ultrasound and orbital computed tomography. Blood from progressor patients was collected at the time of first diagnosis with hyperthyroidism, before any ophthalmopathy symptoms had appeared. Ficoll-Paque density gradient centrifugation was used to isolate PBMCs from approximately 11 ml of fresh peripheral blood. Patients classed as progressors first received a Graves' hyperthyroidism diagnosis and then went on to develop ophthalmopathy during follow-up. Total RNA was extracted using Trizol reagent, and RNA quality was assessed on an Agilent 2100 Bioanalyzer. V is pared back by 6 bases and J by 7 bases, with 18 bases lying between the germline termini. The CDR3 starts with the cysteine, ends with the phenylalanine, and has 14 residues. CDR3 DNA is the only sequence kept; it has 42 bases, read in frame from the first base. Per the germline V gene, MDHEN is the CDR1 and SYDVKM is the CDR2.

The full study reports these points: In validation, the model predicted progression to ophthalmopathy with just under 71% sensitivity and 72.22% specificity, a median of around 6.6 months before onset. No statistical method was used to set the sample size in advance, and investigators knew the group allocation. A 13 V-J signature model separated ophthalmopathy from stable hyperthyroidism, with 87.88% sensitivity and 81.08% specificity in cross-validation and 80%/75% in testing. Most expanded thyroid clonotypes (frequency above 0.001) were also detected in blood, a finding suggesting that blood repertoires may reflect thyroid immune responses.

A note on this clonotype: No cognate antigen has been identified for it. No per-base quality is available; no much larger clone lies one base away.

Amplification of TCR beta CDR3 regions was carried out from RNA transcripts. A first-round RT-PCR of the TCR CDR3 used the HTBI primer set with the Qiagen OneStep RT-PCR kit. The libraries were constructed in a second round of multiplex PCR and then size-selected and purified. The libraries were sequenced on an Illumina HiSeq2000 using paired-end 100 bp reads. As for the authors' bioinformatics: SOAPnuke was used to process the raw data, throwing out any read that contained adapters or uncalled bases, had a mean Phred below 15, or lacked an exact constant-primer or identifier match. High-quality paired reads were merged using COPE v1.2.5, and each unique nucleotide sequence was defined as a clonotype. MiTCR v1.1 was used to align the clonotypes against IMGT TRBV, TRBD and TRBJ reference segments. Only V-J combinations with frequency above 0.0001, covering 99.2% of repertoires, were analysed. A TCS score was defined as the ratio of F50 (clonal expansion) to E x V (chaos), with BLOSUM62-based TCRdist applied between CDR3 peptides within each V-J. Welch's t-statistics and random forest reduced around 520 V-J features to fewer than 15, which were used in a naive Bayes classifier (R e1071). The public reads were run again by TCRdb, first through fastp at Q25 and then through MiXCR, and only productive beta chains were kept. Duplicate CDR3 protein sequences are folded into a single record with the most common DNA and genes. The V and J calls reflect TCRdb's pipeline rather than the authors' work. Here the sample has 150,000 or so distinct CDR3 sequences; around 21% occur a single time. In total, the top ten clones hold 67% of the sample.

The sequence is built from TRBV28 and TRBJ2-5; a tentative D match to TRBD2 spans 5 bases. The receptor comes from a woman aged 45-65 years with Graves' hyperthyroidism that later progressed to Graves' ophthalmopathy. The sample consisted of blood. The CDR3 protein sequence reads: CASSTADYIGTQYF. DNA sequence: TGTGCCAGCAGCACCGCCGACTATATTGGGACCCAGTACTTC.